This T cell receptor (beta chain) was recovered during a study of blood T cell repertoires in COVID-19. Study background: Whether acute or convalescent, the COVID-19 samples came from the United States, Italy and Spain. The analysed material was cDNA or gDNA that came from T cells, B-cell-depleted T cells, or PBMCs.

The CDR3 totals 18 residues. Trimming at V came to 0 bases and at J to 1 base, leaving 11 bases not matched to a gene. Germline-derived CDR1 and CDR2 are GTSNPN and SVGIG (reference sequence). Authors' data handling: Using reference gene primer amplification, nucleated cell counts were estimated. Sequencing used immunoSEQ multiplex PCR; TCRdb keeps in-frame clones, though not all of them. V and J calls and clone size come straight from that table; D and trimming were deduced from the DNA. The sample consists of about 97,000 clones, more than 75% of them appearing once. This TCR came from a human donor in a cohort sampled during active COVID-19. The V gene is TRBV30, the J gene TRBJ1-5; 8 positions match TRBD1. Sequenced: peripheral blood. CDR3 nucleotide sequence: TGTGCCTGGAGTGTACAAAGAACAGACAGGGGAAGCAATCAGCCCCAGCATTTT. It codes for CAWSVQRTDRGSNQPQHF.